This entry concerns a single TCR beta chain. One end of the junction varies from germline; a read error may be responsible. Looked up from germline, CDR1 is SQVTM and CDR2 is ANQGSEA. There are 11 residues in the CDR3. The data belong to a study of blood T cells in healthy people across ages. A J-beta primer mix and a sample-barcoded 5' primer were used in a second PCR of about 6 to 12 cycles. TCRdb reprocessed the 5' RACE reads via MiXCR and lists one record per CDR3 protein. The table has 600,000 to 1,000,000 distinct CDR3 sequences, roughly 60% seen once. The sample was blood. The TCR was taken from a man aged 30 to 39 in good health. The chain links TRBV29-1 to TRBJ2-3; D possibly matches TRBD1 or TRBD2 (5 bases each). The DNA for the CDR3 is TGCAGCGCCCAGGGACCAGATACGCTGTATTTT. Protein: CSAQGPDTLYF.